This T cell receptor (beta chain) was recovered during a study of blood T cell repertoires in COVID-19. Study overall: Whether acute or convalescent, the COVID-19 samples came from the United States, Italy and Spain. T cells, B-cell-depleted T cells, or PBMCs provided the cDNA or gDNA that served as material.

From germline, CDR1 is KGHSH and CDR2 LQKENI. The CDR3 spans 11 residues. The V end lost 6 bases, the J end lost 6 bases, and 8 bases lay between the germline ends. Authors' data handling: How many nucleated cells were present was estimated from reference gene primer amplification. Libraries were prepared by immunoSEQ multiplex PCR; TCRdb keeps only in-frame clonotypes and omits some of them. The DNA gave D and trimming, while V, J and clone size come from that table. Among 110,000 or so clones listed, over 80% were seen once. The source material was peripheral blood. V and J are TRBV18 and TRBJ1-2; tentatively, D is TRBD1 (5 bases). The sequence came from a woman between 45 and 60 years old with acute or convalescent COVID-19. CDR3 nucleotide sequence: TGTGCCAGCTCTGGGGCGGATGGCTACACCTTC. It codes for CASSGADGYTF.